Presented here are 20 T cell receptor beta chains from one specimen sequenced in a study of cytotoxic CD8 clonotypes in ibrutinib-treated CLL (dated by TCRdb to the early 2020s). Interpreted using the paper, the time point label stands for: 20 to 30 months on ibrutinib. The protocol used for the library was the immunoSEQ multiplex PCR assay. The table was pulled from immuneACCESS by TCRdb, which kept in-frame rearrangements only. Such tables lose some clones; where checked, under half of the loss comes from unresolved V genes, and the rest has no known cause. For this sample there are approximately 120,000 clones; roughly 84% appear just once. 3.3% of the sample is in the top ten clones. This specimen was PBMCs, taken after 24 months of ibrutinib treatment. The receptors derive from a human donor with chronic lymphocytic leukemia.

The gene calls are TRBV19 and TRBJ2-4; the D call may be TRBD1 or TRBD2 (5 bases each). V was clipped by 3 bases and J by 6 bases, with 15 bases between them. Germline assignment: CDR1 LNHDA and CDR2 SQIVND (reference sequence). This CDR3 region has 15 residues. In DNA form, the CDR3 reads TGTGCCAGTAGTATCGGGCAGGGACGACTAAACATTCAGTACTTC. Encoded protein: CASSIGQGRLNIQYF.

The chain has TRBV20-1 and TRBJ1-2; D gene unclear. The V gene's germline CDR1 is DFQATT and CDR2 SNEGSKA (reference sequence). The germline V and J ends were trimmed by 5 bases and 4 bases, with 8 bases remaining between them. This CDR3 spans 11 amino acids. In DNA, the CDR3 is TGCAGTGCTTCCTCAGGCTATGGCTACACCTTC. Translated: CSASSGYGYTF.

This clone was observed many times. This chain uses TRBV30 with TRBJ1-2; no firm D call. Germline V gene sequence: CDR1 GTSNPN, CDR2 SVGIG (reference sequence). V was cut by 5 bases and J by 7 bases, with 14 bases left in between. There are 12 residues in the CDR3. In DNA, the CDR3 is TGTGCCTGGGCTAAGGGAAGTTCTGGCTACACCTTC. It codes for CAWAKGSSGYTF.

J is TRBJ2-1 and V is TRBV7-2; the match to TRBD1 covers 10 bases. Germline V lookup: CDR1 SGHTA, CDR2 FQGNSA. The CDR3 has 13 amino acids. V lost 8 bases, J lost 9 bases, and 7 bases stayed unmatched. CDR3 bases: TGTGCCAGCCGGGACAGGGGTCAGGGTGAGCAGTTCTTC. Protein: CASRDRGQGEQFF.

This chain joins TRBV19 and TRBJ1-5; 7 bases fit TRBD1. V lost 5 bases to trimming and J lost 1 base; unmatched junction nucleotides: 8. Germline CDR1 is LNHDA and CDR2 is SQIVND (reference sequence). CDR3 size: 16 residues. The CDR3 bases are TGTGCCAGTAGTCCTCGGACAGGATCGAGCAATCAGCCCCAGCATTTT. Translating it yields CASSPRTGSSNQPQHF.

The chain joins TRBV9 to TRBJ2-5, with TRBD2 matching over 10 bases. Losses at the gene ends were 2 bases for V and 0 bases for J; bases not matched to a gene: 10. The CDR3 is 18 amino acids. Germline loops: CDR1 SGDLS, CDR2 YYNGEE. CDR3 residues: CASSVGLAATTYQETQYF. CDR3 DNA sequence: TGTGCCAGCAGCGTCGGACTAGCGGCGACGACGTACCAAGAGACCCAGTACTTC.

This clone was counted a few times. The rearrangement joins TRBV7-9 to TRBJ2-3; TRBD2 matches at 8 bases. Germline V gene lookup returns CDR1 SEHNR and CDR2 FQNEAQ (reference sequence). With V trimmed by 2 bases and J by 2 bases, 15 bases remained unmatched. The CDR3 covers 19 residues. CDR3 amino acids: CASSLFLGRTSQFTDTQYF. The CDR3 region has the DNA TGTGCCAGCAGCTTATTCTTGGGGAGGACTAGCCAGTTCACAGATACGCAGTATTTT.

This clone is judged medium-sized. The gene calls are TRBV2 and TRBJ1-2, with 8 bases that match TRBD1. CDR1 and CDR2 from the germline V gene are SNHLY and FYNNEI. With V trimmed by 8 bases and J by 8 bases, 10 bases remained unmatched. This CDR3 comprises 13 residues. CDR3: CASLTERQGGYTF. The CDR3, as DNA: TGTGCCAGCCTGACGGAGAGACAGGGGGGCTACACCTTC.

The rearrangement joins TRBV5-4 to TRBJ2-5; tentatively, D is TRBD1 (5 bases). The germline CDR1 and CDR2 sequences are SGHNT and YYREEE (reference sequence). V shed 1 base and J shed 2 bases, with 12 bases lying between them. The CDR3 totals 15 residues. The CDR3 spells CASSLPTAYQETQYF. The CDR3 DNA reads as TGTGCCAGCAGCTTGCCGACAGCCTATCAAGAGACCCAGTACTTC.

CDR3 residues: CASSQTGGPEAFF. CDR3 in DNA: TGTGCCAGCAGTCAGACAGGGGGCCCTGAAGCTTTCTTT. This chain links TRBV28 with TRBJ1-1; 10 positions agree with TRBD1. Germline assignment: CDR1 MDHEN and CDR2 SYDVKM. The CDR3 consists of 13 residues. V gave up 5 bases and J gave up 6 bases; unmatched junction bases: 3.

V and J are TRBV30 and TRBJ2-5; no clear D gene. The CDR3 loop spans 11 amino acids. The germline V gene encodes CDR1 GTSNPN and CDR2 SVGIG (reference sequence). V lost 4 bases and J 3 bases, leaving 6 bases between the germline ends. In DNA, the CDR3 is TGTGCCTGGACCGACAAAGAGACCCAGTACTTC. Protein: CAWTDKETQYF. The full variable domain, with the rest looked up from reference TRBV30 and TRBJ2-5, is SQTIHQWPATLVQPVGSPLSLECTVEGTSNPNLYWYRQAAGRGLQLLFYSVGIGQISSEVPQNLSASRPQDRQFILSSKKLLLSDSGFYLCAWTDKETQYFGPGTRLLVL.

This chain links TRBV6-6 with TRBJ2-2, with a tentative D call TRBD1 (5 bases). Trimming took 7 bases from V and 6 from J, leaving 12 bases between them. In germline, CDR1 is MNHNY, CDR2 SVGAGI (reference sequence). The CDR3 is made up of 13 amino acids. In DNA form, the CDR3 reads TGTGCCAGCATCCAGGGCCTCGCCGGGGAGCTGTTTTTT. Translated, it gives CASIQGLAGELFF.

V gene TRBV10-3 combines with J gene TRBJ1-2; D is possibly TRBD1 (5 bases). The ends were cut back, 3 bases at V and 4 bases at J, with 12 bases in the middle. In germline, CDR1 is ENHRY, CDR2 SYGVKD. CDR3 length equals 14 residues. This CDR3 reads CAISDRGGSYGYTF. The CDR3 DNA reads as TGTGCCATCAGTGACCGGGGGGGTTCCTATGGCTACACCTTC.

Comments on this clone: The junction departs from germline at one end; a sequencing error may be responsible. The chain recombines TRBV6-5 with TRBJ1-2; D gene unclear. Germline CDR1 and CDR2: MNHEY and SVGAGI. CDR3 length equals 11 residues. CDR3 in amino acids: CASSYGGTAVF. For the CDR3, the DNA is TGTGCCAGCAGTTACGGCGGAACGGCGGTCTTC.

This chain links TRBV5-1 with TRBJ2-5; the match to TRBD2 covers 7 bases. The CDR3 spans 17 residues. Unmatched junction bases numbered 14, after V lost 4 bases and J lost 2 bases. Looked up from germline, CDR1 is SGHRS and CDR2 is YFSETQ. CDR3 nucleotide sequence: TGCGCCAGCAGCCCCCTGACCCTAGCGGCCTCACAAGAGACCCAGTACTTC. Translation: CASSPLTLAASQETQYF.

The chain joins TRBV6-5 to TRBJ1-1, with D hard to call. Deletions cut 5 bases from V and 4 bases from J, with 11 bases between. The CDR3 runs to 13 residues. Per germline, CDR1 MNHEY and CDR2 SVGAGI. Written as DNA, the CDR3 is TGTGCCAGCAGTCCCCCCAAGGCCACTGAAGCTTTCTTT. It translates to CASSPPKATEAFF.

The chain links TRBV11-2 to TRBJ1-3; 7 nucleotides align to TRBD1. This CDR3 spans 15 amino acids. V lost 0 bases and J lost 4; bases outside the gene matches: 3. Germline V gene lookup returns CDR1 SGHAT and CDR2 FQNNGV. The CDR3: CASSLDGGQGNTIYF. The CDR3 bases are TGTGCCAGCAGCTTAGACGGGGGACAGGGAAACACCATATATTTT.

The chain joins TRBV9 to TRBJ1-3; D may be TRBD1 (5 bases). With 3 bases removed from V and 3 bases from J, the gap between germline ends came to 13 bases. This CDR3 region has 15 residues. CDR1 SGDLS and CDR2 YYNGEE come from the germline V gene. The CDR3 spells CASSAGTGLGNTIYF. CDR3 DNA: TGTGCCAGCAGCGCCGGAACAGGACTTGGAAACACCATATATTTT.

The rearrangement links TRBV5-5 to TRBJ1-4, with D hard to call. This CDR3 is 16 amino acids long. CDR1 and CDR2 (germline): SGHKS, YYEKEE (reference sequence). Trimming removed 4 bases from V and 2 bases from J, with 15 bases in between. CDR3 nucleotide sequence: TGTGCCAGCAGCCGTGACTCCCGGTGGACTAATGAAAAACTGTTTTTT. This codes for CASSRDSRWTNEKLFF.

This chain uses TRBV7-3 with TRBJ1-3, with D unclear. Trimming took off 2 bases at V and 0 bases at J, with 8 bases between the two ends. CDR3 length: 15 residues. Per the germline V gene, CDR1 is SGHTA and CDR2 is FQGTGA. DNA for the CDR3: TGTGCCAGCAGCTTATTGGCAGACTCTGGAAACACCATATATTTT. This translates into CASSLLADSGNTIYF.